This TCR beta chain was recorded in a study of regulatory T cells in long-lasting Graves disease. Time point described: persistent/refractory GD, antithyroid drugs over 5 years with positive TRAb. With RNA extracted from PBMCs as input, the TCR library was made. Arm-PCR of CDR3 regions and iRepertoire HTBI primers were used to build TCR beta libraries. MiXCR was run by TCRdb on the multiplex PCR reads, yielding one entry per CDR3 protein. Of over 250,000 distinct CDR3 sequences listed, 20% to 25% are singletons. There are 15 residues in the CDR3. The germline gives CDR1 SGHAT, CDR2 FQNNGV. Trimming took off 3 bases at V and 3 bases at J, with 15 bases between the two ends. This clonotype was picked up many times.

This sequence was found in a female donor with Graves disease. The J gene is TRBJ2-7, the V gene TRBV11-2; possibly TRBD2 for D (6 bases). Sequenced material: peripheral blood mononuclear cells (PBMCs), taken when the disease was refractory, from a patient treated with antithyroid drugs. CDR3: CASSFALGGNYEQYF. The CDR3, as DNA: TGTGCCAGCAGCTTTGCCCTAGGCGGGAACTACGAGCAGTACTTC.